This is a list of T cell receptor beta chains from one sample in a study of sequential checkpoint blockade in melanoma. The method was immunoSEQ multiplex PCR; TCRdb's version includes in-frame clones alone and lacks a portion of them. The table lists 2,000 to 2,500 clones, approximately 60% of them singletons. The sample was CD8+ T cells sorted from blood (inferred from file names), taken from a patient given nivolumab and ipilimumab in sequence. These receptors all stem from a human patient with melanoma. Some clones in this sample may be carry-over from other donors' samples. The CDR3 runs from the conserved cysteine through the conserved F or W. A D gene is named only where the DNA matches it firmly. Clone size is shown for a subset of rows, as once, few, many or a class of expanded clone.

clone_size: -
v_call: TRBV15
d_call: -
j_call: TRBJ2-7
cdr3_aa: CATAVSSLGHEQYF
cdr3_nt: TGTGCCACCGCCGTGTCGTCGTTGGGCCACGAGCAGTACTTC

clone_size: -
v_call: TRBV9
d_call: TRBD1
j_call: TRBJ1-1
cdr3_aa: CASSFRDRVGATEAFF
cdr3_nt: TGTGCCAGCAGCTTCCGGGACAGGGTAGGCGCCACTGAAGCTTTCTTT

clone_size: -
v_call: TRBV6-1
d_call: -
j_call: TRBJ1-3
cdr3_aa: CASSEALGDAGNTIYF
cdr3_nt: TGTGCCAGCAGTGAAGCGTTGGGAGACGCTGGAAACACCATATATTTT

clone_size: -
v_call: TRBV11-2
d_call: TRBD1
j_call: TRBJ2-2
cdr3_aa: CASSFPGGTGELFF
cdr3_nt: TGTGCCAGCAGCTTCCCAGGGGGCACCGGGGAGCTGTTTTTT

clone_size: few
v_call: TRBV5-6
d_call: TRBD2
j_call: TRBJ2-7
cdr3_aa: CASSRTTSWSTFTPYEQYF
cdr3_nt: TGTGCCAGCAGCCGCACGACTAGCTGGTCGACCTTTACCCCTTACGAGCAGTACTTC

clone_size: few
v_call: TRBV19
d_call: TRBD1
j_call: TRBJ2-7
cdr3_aa: CASSRGQGSSYEQYF
cdr3_nt: TGTGCCAGTAGTAGGGGACAGGGGAGTTCCTACGAGCAGTACTTC

clone_size: -
v_call: TRBV2
d_call: -
j_call: TRBJ1-6
cdr3_aa: CASSERPGVDRSPLHF
cdr3_nt: TGTGCCAGCAGTGAACGCCCAGGGGTCGATCGTTCACCCCTCCACTTT

clone_size: -
v_call: TRBV6-1
d_call: TRBD1
j_call: TRBJ1-2
cdr3_aa: CASSERDRGKGYTF
cdr3_nt: TGTGCCAGCAGTGAAAGGGACAGGGGGAAAGGCTACACCTTC

clone_size: -
v_call: TRBV6-1
d_call: TRBD1
j_call: TRBJ1-4
cdr3_aa: CASSEGQGNEKLFF
cdr3_nt: TGTGCCAGCAGTGAGGGACAGGGTAATGAAAAACTGTTTTTT

clone_size: -
v_call: TRBV13
d_call: TRBD1
j_call: TRBJ1-4
cdr3_aa: CASSTQGLGEKLFF
cdr3_nt: TGTGCCAGCAGCACACAGGGGCTTGGTGAAAAACTGTTTTTT

clone_size: -
v_call: TRBV27
d_call: -
j_call: TRBJ2-7
cdr3_aa: CASSSYRAYEQYF
cdr3_nt: TGTGCCAGCAGTTCATACAGGGCCTACGAGCAGTACTTC

clone_size: medium-sized
v_call: TRBV7-8
d_call: -
j_call: TRBJ2-7
cdr3_aa: CASSPRSRVYEQYF
cdr3_nt: TGTGCCAGCAGCCCCCGGTCCAGGGTCTACGAGCAGTACTTC

clone_size: -
v_call: TRBV5-5
d_call: -
j_call: TRBJ2-7
cdr3_aa: CASSALMGGATYEQYF
cdr3_nt: TGTGCCAGCAGTGCCCTGATGGGGGGAGCTACCTACGAGCAGTACTTC

clone_size: once
v_call: TRBV5-1
d_call: -
j_call: TRBJ2-7
cdr3_aa: CASSLTGLYEQYF
cdr3_nt: TGCGCCAGCAGCTTGACAGGGCTGTACGAGCAGTACTTC

clone_size: -
v_call: TRBV7-9
d_call: -
j_call: TRBJ2-7
cdr3_aa: CASSPTGGTDSYEQYF
cdr3_nt: TGTGCCAGCAGCCCCACGGGGGGGACAGATTCCTACGAGCAGTACTTC

clone_size: -
v_call: TRBV28
d_call: -
j_call: TRBJ1-1
cdr3_aa: CASSLQGRRRTEAFF
cdr3_nt: TGTGCCAGCAGTTTACAGGGAAGGAGAAGGACTGAAGCTTTCTTT

clone_size: medium-sized
v_call: TRBV7-9
d_call: -
j_call: TRBJ2-7
cdr3_aa: CASSLIGDAEQYF
cdr3_nt: TGTGCCAGCAGCCTGATAGGGGATGCGGAGCAGTACTTC